This is a list of T cell receptor beta chains from one sample in a study of Graves' ophthalmopathy and Graves' hyperthyroidism. TCRdb itself ran the multiplex PCR reads through MiXCR, one entry per CDR3 protein. The data show hundreds of thousands of distinct CDR3 sequences, around 20% seen once. Source material: peripheral blood. The source of these receptors is a young woman with stable Graves' hyperthyroidism. The CDR3 runs from the conserved cysteine through the conserved F or W. Fields, in order: J gene, D gene, CDR3 length, V gene, clone size, CDR3 DNA, CDR3 protein. The D gene is left open where the match is weak. Some rows mark clone size as missing; the rest say once, few, many or name a class of expanded clone.

J: TRBJ2-4; D: TRBD1; length: 13; V: TRBV30; size: .; DNA: TGTGCCTGGGGCCGGGACAGGGGGGACATTCAGTACTTC; CDR3: CAWGRDRGDIQYF
J: TRBJ2-7; D: .; length: 14; V: TRBV11-2; size: many; DNA: TGTGCCAGCAGCTTCATGCGGGGCTTGGGCGAGCAGTACTTC; CDR3: CASSFMRGLGEQYF
J: TRBJ1-1; D: .; length: 18; V: TRBV5-1; size: few; DNA: TGCGCCAGCAGCCTCCTGTGGGTACAGGGAGAACGGTGGACTGAAGCTTTCTTT; CDR3: CASSLLWVQGERWTEAFF
J: TRBJ1-1; D: TRBD1; length: 15; V: TRBV12-3/TRBV12-4; size: many; DNA: TGTGCCAGCAGTTTGGACAGGGGCAGTATAACTGAAGCTTTCTTT; CDR3: CASSLDRGSITEAFF
J: TRBJ2-7; D: .; length: 12; V: TRBV30; size: many; DNA: TGTGCCTGGAGTCCTACTAGCTACGAGCAGTACTTC; CDR3: CAWSPTSYEQYF
J: TRBJ2-2; D: TRBD1; length: 18; V: TRBV19; size: many; DNA: TGTGCCAGTAGTAGCCCGGGACAGGGTGGGTCGGTCACCGGGGAGCTGTTTTTT; CDR3: CASSSPGQGGSVTGELFF
J: TRBJ1-1; D: .; length: 17; V: TRBV5-1; size: few; DNA: TGCGCCAGCAGCTTGGGCGACAGCTCGATTATGAACACTGAAGCTTTCTTT; CDR3: CASSLGDSSIMNTEAFF
J: TRBJ2-2; D: TRBD1; length: 16; V: TRBV19; size: many; DNA: TGTGCCAGTAACCCTGGACAGGACGCGAACACCGGGGAGCTGTTTTTT; CDR3: CASNPGQDANTGELFF
J: TRBJ2-7; D: .; length: 15; V: TRBV12-3/TRBV12-4; size: many; DNA: TGTGCCAGCAGTCCCGGGACCAGCCCTGGTAACGAGCAGTACTTC; CDR3: CASSPGTSPGNEQYF
J: TRBJ1-1; D: TRBD1; length: 15; V: TRBV4-2; size: few; DNA: TGTACCAGCAGCCAAGAGGACAGGGCTCACACTGAAGCTTTCTTT; CDR3: CTSSQEDRAHTEAFF
J: TRBJ2-5; D: TRBD2; length: 15; V: TRBV11-3; size: .; DNA: TGTGCCAGCAGCTTAGTGGGCGCGGGGGAAGAGACCCAGTACTTC; CDR3: CASSLVGAGEETQYF
J: TRBJ2-7; D: .; length: 14; V: TRBV5-1; size: .; DNA: TGCGCCAGCAGCCCTCTGCCGGGGTCCGCCGAGCAGTACTTC; CDR3: CASSPLPGSAEQYF
J: TRBJ1-5; D: TRBD1; length: 16; V: TRBV30; size: .; DNA: TGTGCCTGGAGTCGGGACAGCTCTTATAGCAATCAGCCCCAGCATTTT; CDR3: CAWSRDSSYSNQPQHF
J: TRBJ1-5; D: .; length: 16; V: TRBV19; size: few; DNA: TGTGCCAGTAGTATCTTGCGGACAGCGACAAATCAGCCCCAGCATTTT; CDR3: CASSILRTATNQPQHF
J: TRBJ2-7; D: .; length: 13; V: TRBV20-1; size: many; DNA: TGCAGTGCCAACCGGGACTTTACCTACGAGCAGTACTTC; CDR3: CSANRDFTYEQYF
J: TRBJ1-1; D: TRBD1; length: 14; V: TRBV6-5; size: many; DNA: TGTGCCAGCAGTTCAGGGGGCCGGAACACTGAAGCTTTCTTT; CDR3: CASSSGGRNTEAFF
J: TRBJ2-7; D: TRBD2; length: 14; V: TRBV6-5; size: .; DNA: TGTGCCAGCAGTCACGGGGGGGCGTCCGCCGAGCAGTACTTC; CDR3: CASSHGGASAEQYF
J: TRBJ2-2; D: TRBD1; length: 12; V: TRBV5-1; size: .; DNA: TGCGCCAGCAGCACAGGGGCCGGGGAGCTGTTTTTT; CDR3: CASSTGAGELFF
J: TRBJ2-3; D: .; length: 14; V: TRBV7-3; size: many; DNA: TGTGCCAGCAGCTTAAATCGCTACACAGATACGCAGTATTTT; CDR3: CASSLNRYTDTQYF
J: TRBJ2-5; D: .; length: 13; V: TRBV7-8; size: .; DNA: TGTGCCTCCAGGGGGGGGTACCAAGAGACCCAGTACTTC; CDR3: CASRGGYQETQYF
J: TRBJ2-7; D: TRBD2; length: 17; V: TRBV11-1; size: .; DNA: TGTGCCAGCAGCCCCAGGGCAGCGGGAGATATGTCCTACGAGCAGTACTTC; CDR3: CASSPRAAGDMSYEQYF
J: TRBJ2-2; D: .; length: 15; V: TRBV6-1; size: few; DNA: TGTGCCAGCAGTGAAGCTGAGGCAGGGGCCGGGGAGCTGTTTTTT; CDR3: CASSEAEAGAGELFF